This entry features one T cell receptor (beta chain) sequence. Its antigen is not identified. Participants comprised healthy donors of bone marrow. Likely unrecorded immune exposures existed in these nominally healthy donors. The entry originates in a study of cytomegalovirus exposure and HLA in healthy donors. Broader study findings: In a later analysis, V- and J-gene trimming of beta chains associated with a DCLRE1C missense variant, replicated independently.

A multiplex PCR was run with 60 Vbeta primers and 13 Jbeta primers. Measured with immunoSEQ multiplex PCR; TCRdb has only the in-frame clones, and not every one. This table has 100,000 or so clones, under 80% appearing once. In germline, CDR1 is SGHRS, CDR2 YFSETQ. V lost 0 bases, J lost 6 bases, and 12 bases lay in between. The CDR3 spans 14 residues. Sequences were obtained from PBMCs. The chain links TRBV5-1 to TRBJ1-1; TRBD1 might be the D (5 bases). The receptor's source is a woman between 25 and 40 years old in good health and CMV-seronegative. As DNA, the CDR3 is TGCGCCAGCAGCTTGGCCGTAGGGGCGGCTGAAGCTTTCTTT. It is translated as CASSLAVGAAEAFF.